This is a list of T cell receptor beta chains from one sample in a study of molecular identifiers for immune sequencing clone quantification. TCRdb re-called the PCR reads with MiXCR, one entry per CDR3 protein. The repertoire includes more than 550,000 distinct CDR3 sequences, around 25% of them detected once, and 0.75% to 0.8% sits in the top ten. The sequenced material came from naive CD8+ T cells from blood, with Jurkat cell RNA spiked in. The receptors stem from a human donor in good health. Some libraries in this study had Jurkat cell RNA spiked in. Both conserved end residues are part of each CDR3. D genes are given only for firm matches. Clone size is stated in some rows and not others, as once, few, many or a class when expanded.

abundance	j_gene	v_gene	d_gene	CDR3aa	CDR3nt
few	TRBJ2-7	TRBV19	.	CASNQEPGDEQYF	TGTGCCAGTAATCAGGAACCTGGGGACGAGCAGTACTTC
.	TRBJ1-5	TRBV7-9	TRBD1	CASSSDRESGQPQHF	TGTGCCAGCAGTTCGGACAGGGAATCGGGTCAGCCCCAGCATTTT
.	TRBJ2-7	TRBV2	.	CASSGIQGYPYEQYF	TGTGCCAGCAGTGGAATCCAGGGCTACCCCTACGAGCAGTACTTC
.	TRBJ2-7	TRBV7-9	TRBD2	CAGIPGLAGNRYEQYF	TGTGCCGGCATCCCGGGACTAGCGGGAAACCGCTACGAGCAGTACTTC
.	TRBJ2-7	TRBV27	.	CASSLSVNRVYEQYF	TGTGCCAGCAGTTTATCAGTTAATAGGGTCTACGAGCAGTACTTC
few	TRBJ1-3	TRBV3-1	TRBD1	CASSQDARGVGNTIYF	TGTGCCAGCAGCCAAGACGCCAGGGGGGTAGGAAACACCATATATTTT
.	TRBJ2-1	TRBV7-8	TRBD2	CASSLFQRGGPPTINEQFF	TGTGCCAGCAGCTTATTTCAGCGGGGGGGCCCACCTACCATCAATGAGCAGTTCTTC
.	TRBJ2-7	TRBV9	.	CASSPSYGSSYEQYF	TGTGCCAGCAGCCCCTCTTATGGGAGCTCCTACGAGCAGTACTTC
.	TRBJ1-2	TRBV6-2/TRBV6-3	TRBD1	CASSYGMGQSF	TGTGCCAGCAGTTACGGGATGGGACAGAGCTTC
few	TRBJ1-5	TRBV6-6	.	CASSYEGYQPQHF	TGTGCCAGCAGTTACGAGGGTTATCAGCCCCAGCATTTT
few	TRBJ1-1	TRBV2	TRBD1	CASSELTGLNPEAFF	TGTGCCAGCAGTGAATTGACAGGGTTGAACCCTGAAGCTTTCTTT
many	TRBJ1-1	TRBV12-3/TRBV12-4	TRBD1	CASSSSTGGYTEAFF	TGTGCCAGCAGTAGTTCGACAGGGGGCTACACTGAAGCTTTCTTT
few	TRBJ2-1	TRBV9	.	CASSVESSGPYNEQFF	TGTGCCAGCAGCGTAGAGAGCTCCGGACCATACAATGAGCAGTTCTTC
many	TRBJ2-1	TRBV28	.	CASSPQGDEQFF	TGTGCCAGCAGTCCCCAAGGAGATGAGCAGTTCTTC
many	TRBJ2-7	TRBV6-5	.	CASSYYGPGEQYF	TGTGCCAGCAGTTATTACGGACCCGGGGAGCAGTACTTC
few	TRBJ2-5	TRBV16	.	CASSRIAQETQYF	TGTGCCAGCAGCCGGATCGCCCAAGAGACCCAGTACTTC
few	TRBJ2-5	TRBV20-1	TRBD2	CSARPRDYRETQYF	TGCAGTGCCAGACCCCGGGACTACAGAGAGACCCAGTACTTC